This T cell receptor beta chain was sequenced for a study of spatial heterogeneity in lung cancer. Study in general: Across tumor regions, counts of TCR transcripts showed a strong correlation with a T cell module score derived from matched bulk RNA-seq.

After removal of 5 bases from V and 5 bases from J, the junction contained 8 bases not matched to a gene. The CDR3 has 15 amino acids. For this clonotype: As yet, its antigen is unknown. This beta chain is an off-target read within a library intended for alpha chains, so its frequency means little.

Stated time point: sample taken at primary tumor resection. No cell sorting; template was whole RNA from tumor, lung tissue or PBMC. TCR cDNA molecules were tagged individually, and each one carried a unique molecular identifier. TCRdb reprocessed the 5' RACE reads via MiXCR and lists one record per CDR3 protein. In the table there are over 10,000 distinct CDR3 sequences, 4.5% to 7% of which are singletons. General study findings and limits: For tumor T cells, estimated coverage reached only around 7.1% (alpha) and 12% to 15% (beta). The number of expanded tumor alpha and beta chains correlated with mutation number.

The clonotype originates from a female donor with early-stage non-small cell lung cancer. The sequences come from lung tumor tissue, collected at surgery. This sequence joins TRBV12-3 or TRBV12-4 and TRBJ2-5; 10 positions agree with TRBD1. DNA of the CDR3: TGTGCCAGCAGTATGGGACAGGGGTTCGACGAGACCCAGTACTTC. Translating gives CASSMGQGFDETQYF.